This T cell receptor beta chain was sequenced for a study of blood T cell repertoires in COVID-19. This clone was seen only once. Method: immunoSEQ multiplex PCR; TCRdb's copy keeps in-frame clones and lacks some. The table has roughly 300,000 clones, around 84% seen once. The CDR3 sequence is 14 residues long. V lost 8 bases, J lost 2 bases, and 8 bases stayed unmatched. Germline assignment: CDR1 SGHAT and CDR2 FQNNGV. The gene calls are TRBV11-2 and TRBJ2-7; TRBD1 matches 8 bases. The sequenced sample was PBMCs or T cells enriched from blood (not recorded which). The source is a woman in her forties or fifties who had recovered from COVID-19. The CDR3 bases are TGTGCCAGCCGCTACGGGACAGGAACCTACGAGCAGTACTTC. Translating it yields CASRYGTGTYEQYF.